Below, 28 T cell receptor beta chains from the same sample are listed, as sequenced in a study of blood T cell repertoires in COVID-19. Assay: immunoSEQ multiplex PCR; the TCRdb copy retains only in-frame clones and omits some. The data hold hundreds of thousands of clones, with roughly 90% observed a single time. Sequenced input: peripheral blood. Receptor source: a woman aged 30 to 39 with COVID-19, enrolled during active disease.

The rearrangement uses TRBV11-3 and TRBJ2-5; a weak D match, TRBD2 (6 bases). Trimming took off 5 bases at V and 2 bases at J, with 18 bases between the two ends. Germline assignment: CDR1 SGHNT and CDR2 YENEEA. The CDR3 extends over 16 amino acids. CDR3 coding DNA: TGTGCCAGCAGCCAGTTTTCCGGGAGTAGGCAAGAGACCCAGTACTTC. Its translation is CASSQFSGSRQETQYF. The variable domain in full, with the rest retrieved from reference TRBV11-3 and TRBJ2-5, is EAGVVQSPRYKIIEKKQPVAFWCNPISGHNTLYWYLQNLGQGPELLIRYENEEAVDDSQLPKDRFSAERLKGVDSTLKIQPAELGDSAVYLCASSQFSGSRQETQYFGPGTRLLVL.

This rearrangement joins TRBV20-1 to TRBJ2-7; 7 positions match TRBD1. CDR3 length: 15 amino acids. Germline values: CDR1 DFQATT, CDR2 SNEGSKA (reference sequence). V lost 3 bases and J lost 2; bases outside the gene matches: 10. The CDR3 spells CSASGRRGSTYEQYF. The CDR3 bases are TGCAGTGCTAGTGGTCGCAGGGGGAGTACCTACGAGCAGTACTTC.

The gene calls are TRBV21-1 and TRBJ1-5; the table gives TRBD1 as D, unverified against the DNA. TRBV21-1 is tagged as a pseudogene. The CDR3 sequence is 13 residues long. Here the CDR3 DNA reads TGTGCCAGCGGTCCTGGGGCTCGGCAGCCCCAGCATTTT. The encoded protein is CASGPGARQPQHF.

This rearrangement joins TRBV4-1 to TRBJ2-7; TRBD2 aligns across 8 bases. This CDR3 is 13 amino acids long. Germline CDR1 MGHRA, CDR2 YSYEKL. V was pared by 9 bases and J by 5 bases, with 9 bases of the junction left unmatched. The CDR3 here is CASSSGVKDEQYF. CDR3 nucleotide sequence: TGCGCCAGTAGTAGCGGGGTTAAGGACGAGCAGTACTTC.

The chain is built from TRBV10-3 and TRBJ2-1; 10 nucleotides agree with TRBD1. The CDR3 contains 14 residues. The V gene's germline CDR1 is ENHRY and CDR2 SYGVKD. Unmatched junction bases numbered 5, after V lost 8 bases and J lost 4 bases. The CDR3 here is CAIGPGQGYNEQFF. The DNA of the CDR3 is TGTGCCATCGGCCCGGGACAGGGGTACAATGAGCAGTTCTTC.

This clone was found a few times. V gene TRBV12-5 combines with J gene TRBJ2-1, with 10 bases that match TRBD1. The CDR3 covers 15 residues. V lost 1 base, J lost 8 bases, and 5 bases stayed unmatched. Germline CDR1 LGHNT, CDR2 FRNRAP. In DNA, the CDR3 is TGTGCTAGTGGTTTGGGACAGGGGGCTCTGGATGAGCAGTTCTTC. It specifies CASGLGQGALDEQFF. The full variable domain, its missing parts supplied by reference TRBV12-5 and TRBJ2-1, is DARVTQTPRHKVTEMGQEVTMRCQPILGHNTVFWYRQTMMQGLELLAYFRNRAPLDDSGMPKDRFSAEMPDATLATLKIQPSEPRDSAVYFCASGLGQGALDEQFFGPGTRLTVL.

The genes are TRBV7-2 and TRBJ2-3; 10 positions match TRBD2. The CDR3 runs 15 residues. Germline V gene sequence: CDR1 SGHTA, CDR2 FQGNSA. Trimming removed 5 bases from V and 1 base from J; junction bases left unmatched: 3. The CDR3 nucleotides are TGTGCCAGCAGCCAAGCGGGGGGGGGCACAGATACGCAGTATTTT. It translates to CASSQAGGGTDTQYF.

The V call is TRBV7-8, the J call TRBJ2-5, with 7 bases aligning to TRBD2. Per the germline V gene, CDR1 is SGHVS and CDR2 is FQNEAQ. The CDR3 runs 15 residues. V lost 5 bases and J lost 5; bases outside the gene matches: 11. CDR3 region: CASSPRDWGGETQYF. As DNA, the CDR3 is TGTGCCAGCAGCCCCCGGGACTGGGGGGGTGAGACCCAGTACTTC.

The chain carries TRBV30 and TRBJ1-1; D is possibly TRBD1 (6 bases). The CDR3 covers 11 residues. V lost 2 bases and J lost 5, with 6 bases in between. Germline CDR1 and CDR2: GTSNPN and SVGIG (reference sequence). CDR3 in DNA: TGTGCCTGGAGTACAGGGACTGAAGCTTTCTTT. This translates into CAWSTGTEAFF.

The DNA of the CDR3 is TGTGCCAGTAGGACCACAGGGGCGACGGGCTACACCTTC. It specifies CASRTTGATGYTF. The rearrangement uses TRBV19 and TRBJ1-2; TRBD1 matches at 7 bases. This CDR3 comprises 13 residues. Per germline, CDR1 LNHDA and CDR2 SQIVND (reference sequence). V lost 6 bases and J lost 8; bases outside the gene matches: 9.

This rearrangement joins TRBV29-1 to TRBJ2-5; TRBD2 matches 12 bases. The germline V gene has CDR1 SQVTM and CDR2 ANQGSEA. The V segment lost 6 bases and the J segment 2 bases; nucleotides outside the gene matches: 7. The CDR3 consists of 15 residues. The CDR3 here is CSVSKTSGGQETQYF. CDR3 sequence (DNA): TGCAGCGTCTCCAAAACTAGCGGGGGGCAAGAGACCCAGTACTTC. The whole variable domain, filled in from reference TRBV29-1 and TRBJ2-5, reads SAVISQKPSRDICQRGTSLTIQCQVDSQVTMMFWYRQQPGQSLTLIATANQGSEATYESGFVIDKFPISRPNLTFSTLTVSNMSPEDSSIYLCSVSKTSGGQETQYFGPGTRLLVL.

The CDR3: CASSSRLKHSYEQYV. The DNA for the CDR3 is TGCGCCAGCAGCTCGAGGCTAAAACACTCCTACGAGCAGTACGTC. The chain couples TRBV5-1 to TRBJ2-7; D not certain. V dropped 3 bases and J dropped 0 bases, with 13 bases sitting between them. In germline, CDR1 is SGHRS, CDR2 YFSETQ. The CDR3 is made up of 15 amino acids.

This chain uses TRBV7-9 with TRBJ2-7; no reliable D call. From germline, CDR1 is SEHNR and CDR2 FQNEAQ (reference sequence). Trimming shortened V by 1 base and J by 3 bases, and 13 bases separated the two germline ends. There are 15 residues in the CDR3. Here the CDR3 DNA reads TGTGCCAGCAGCTTAGTTGGTACAGCTCTCTACGAGCAGTACTTC. Translated: CASSLVGTALYEQYF. The variable domain in full, completed from reference TRBV7-9 and TRBJ2-7, reads DTGVSQNPRHKITKRGQNVTFRCDPISEHNRLYWYRQTLGQGPEFLTYFQNEAQLEKSRLLSDRFSAERPKGSFSTLEIQRTEQGDSAMYLCASSLVGTALYEQYFGPGTRLTVT.

This chain connects TRBV2 to TRBJ1-2, with a possible D match to TRBD1 (6 bases). This CDR3 comprises 14 residues. The V gene's germline CDR1 is SNHLY and CDR2 FYNNEI. The V end lost 3 bases, the J end lost 1 base, and 9 bases lay between the germline ends. CDR3 protein: CASSDGQNNYGYTF. DNA for the CDR3: TGTGCCAGCAGTGATGGACAGAATAACTATGGCTACACCTTC. The full variable domain, completed using reference TRBV2 and TRBJ1-2, is EPEVTQTPSHQVTQMGQEVILRCVPISNHLYFYWYRQILGQKVEFLVSFYNNEISEKSEIFDDQFSVERPDGSNFTLKIRSTKLEDSAMYFCASSDGQNNYGYTFGSGTRLTVV.

CDR3: CASSQDEGNRGVYEQYF. The CDR3 DNA follows: TGCGCCAGCAGCCAAGATGAGGGAAACAGGGGGGTTTACGAGCAGTACTTC. The chain links TRBV4-1 to TRBJ2-7; 8 bases line up with TRBD1. The germline V gene encodes CDR1 MGHRA and CDR2 YSYEKL. V was pared by 0 bases and J by 4 bases, with 11 bases of the junction left unmatched. The CDR3 has 17 amino acids.

This chain joins TRBV28 and TRBJ1-2; weak D call: TRBD1 (6 bases). CDR1 is MDHEN and CDR2 is SYDVKM in the germline V gene. Trimming removed 5 bases at V and 1 base at J, with 17 bases between. This CDR3 has 16 residues. As DNA, the CDR3 is TGTGCCAGCAGTCCGATTACCGGGACAAATAACTATGGCTACACCTTC. Amino acids: CASSPITGTNNYGYTF.

This chain connects TRBV9 to TRBJ1-2, with TRBD1 matching 10 bases. Unmatched junction bases numbered 5, after V lost 0 bases and J lost 6 bases. This CDR3 has 15 residues. Germline V gives CDR1 SGDLS, CDR2 YYNGEE. The CDR3 loop reads CASSVGQGATDGYTF. The CDR3 DNA reads TGTGCCAGCAGCGTAGGACAGGGGGCGACAGATGGCTACACCTTC.

This clone was counted once. This chain uses TRBV2 with TRBJ1-1; D is perhaps TRBD1 (6 bases). The CDR3 runs 13 residues. V lost 8 bases and J lost 4, with 14 bases in between. CDR1 is SNHLY, CDR2 FYNNEI, per germline. The CDR3 region has the DNA TGTGCCAGCGTCTACGCAGGGGCCACTGAAGCTTTCTTT. Protein product: CASVYAGATEAFF.

The rearrangement joins TRBV6-1 to TRBJ2-5; D is perhaps TRBD1 (6 bases). Germline values: CDR1 MNHNS, CDR2 SASEGT. The CDR3 consists of 14 residues. Trimming took 2 bases from V and 5 from J, leaving 12 bases between them. Here the CDR3 reads CASSEIAGVETQYF. The CDR3 DNA reads as TGTGCCAGCAGTGAAATCGCAGGGGTTGAGACCCAGTACTTC.

The J gene is TRBJ1-6, the V gene TRBV7-8; no firm D call. The CDR3 consists of 12 residues. V was clipped by 2 bases and J by 10 bases, with 6 bases between them. CDR1 and CDR2 from the germline V gene are SGHVS and FQNEAQ. The CDR3 DNA reads as TGTGCCAGCAGCTTACGGTTGTCACCCCTCCACTTT. Translated, it gives CASSLRLSPLHF. The variable domain in full, with the rest retrieved from reference TRBV7-8 and TRBJ1-6, is GAGVSQSPRYKVAKRGQDVALRCDPISGHVSLFWYQQALGQGPEFLTYFQNEAQLDKSGLPSDRFFAERPEGSVSTLKIQRTQQEDSAVYLCASSLRLSPLHFGNGTRLTVT.

This CDR3 is CASSLVPGAGGNTGELFF. In DNA form, the CDR3 reads TGTGCCAGCAGCTTGGTCCCAGGAGCGGGAGGGAACACCGGGGAGCTGTTTTTT. This chain joins TRBV5-6 and TRBJ2-2; 9 bases fit TRBD2. CDR3 size: 18 residues. V lost 0 bases and J lost 1; bases outside the gene matches: 7. The germline CDR1 and CDR2 sequences are SGHDT and YYEEEE. The full variable domain, in which reference TRBV5-6 and TRBJ2-2 provide the parts outside the CDR3, is DAGVTQSPTHLIKTRGQQVTLRCSPKSGHDTVSWYQQALGQGPQFIFQYYEEEERQRGNFPDRFSGHQFPNYSSELNVNALLLGDSALYLCASSLVPGAGGNTGELFFGEGSRLTVL.

The CDR3 loop reads CASSFVLPANTGELFF. The CDR3 region has the DNA TGTGCCAGCAGTTTTGTTCTCCCAGCGAACACCGGGGAGCTGTTTTTT. This rearrangement joins TRBV27 to TRBJ2-2; D gene unclear. Per the germline V gene, CDR1 is MNHEY and CDR2 is SMNVEV (reference sequence). The CDR3 totals 16 residues. V dropped 3 bases and J dropped 0 bases, with 11 bases sitting between them.

The chain couples TRBV25-1 to TRBJ2-2; 7 bases line up with TRBD1. With 2 bases clipped from V and 7 bases from J, the junction kept 7 bases outside the gene matches. CDR3 size: 15 residues. Germline-derived CDR1 and CDR2 are MGHDK and SYGVNS. The CDR3 nucleotides read TGTGCCAGCAGTGAAGGAAGGGGGCGCATCGGGGAGCTGTTTTTT. Translating gives CASSEGRGRIGELFF.

This clone has a handful of counts. The chain combines TRBV3-1 (or the pseudogene TRBV3-2) with TRBJ2-2; 16 nucleotides agree with TRBD2. The trim removed 5 bases at V and 3 bases at J, leaving 12 bases unmatched. Germline CDR1 reads LGHDT; CDR2 reads YNNKEL (reference sequence). This CDR3 has 20 residues. The CDR3 nucleotides are TGTGCCAGCAGCTACACGGGACTAGCGGGAGGGCCCTCAGACACCGGGGAGCTGTTTTTT. Translation gives CASSYTGLAGGPSDTGELFF.

The chain carries TRBV7-9 and TRBJ1-1; maybe TRBD1 (5 bases). Looked up from germline, CDR1 is SEHNR and CDR2 is FQNEAQ (reference sequence). The CDR3 runs 15 residues. Trimming shortened V by 4 bases and J by 1 base, and 13 bases separated the two germline ends. CDR3 in amino acids: CASSSDLQANTEAFF. The CDR3 nucleotides are TGTGCCAGCAGCTCTGACTTACAGGCGAACACTGAAGCTTTCTTT.

The CDR3 DNA reads TGCGCCAGCAGCTTGGCCCCACTTAGGACAGGGACTAATGAAAAACTGTTTTTT. It is translated as CASSLAPLRTGTNEKLFF. The chain links TRBV5-1 to TRBJ1-4, with 8 bases identical to TRBD1. The germline gives CDR1 SGHRS, CDR2 YFSETQ. This CDR3 comprises 18 residues. Trimming removed 0 bases from V and 2 bases from J; junction bases left unmatched: 9.

The chain recombines TRBV28 with TRBJ2-7; perhaps TRBD1 as D (6 bases). The CDR3 covers 14 residues. The V end lost 7 bases, the J end lost 4 bases, and 17 bases lay between the germline ends. Germline assignment: CDR1 MDHEN and CDR2 SYDVKM. The CDR3, as DNA: TGTGCCAGCATCTTAGGGGGTGGAAGGTACGAGCAGTACGTC. Its translation: CASILGGGRYEQYV.

The rearrangement links TRBV19 to TRBJ1-1, with 9 bases matching TRBD1. The CDR3 runs 14 residues. Unmatched junction bases numbered 10, after V lost 7 bases and J lost 7 bases. Germline CDR1 reads LNHDA; CDR2 reads SQIVND (reference sequence). This chain's CDR3 is CASMKNRGQGEAFF. For the CDR3, the DNA is TGTGCCAGTATGAAGAACAGGGGGCAAGGTGAAGCTTTCTTT.